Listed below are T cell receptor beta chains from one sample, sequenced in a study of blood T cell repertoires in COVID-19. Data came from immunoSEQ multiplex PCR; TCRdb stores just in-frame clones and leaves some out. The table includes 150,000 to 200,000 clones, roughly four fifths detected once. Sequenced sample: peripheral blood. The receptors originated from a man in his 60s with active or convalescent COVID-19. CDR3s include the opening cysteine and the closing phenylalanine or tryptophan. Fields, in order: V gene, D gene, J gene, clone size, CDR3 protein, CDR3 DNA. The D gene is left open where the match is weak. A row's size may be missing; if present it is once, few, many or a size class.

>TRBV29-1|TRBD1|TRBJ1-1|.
CSATGQENTEAFF
TGCAGCGCGACAGGGCAAGAGAACACTGAAGCTTTCTTT
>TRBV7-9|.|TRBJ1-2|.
CASSFRTVNYGYTF
TGTGCCAGCAGCTTTCGGACAGTAAACTATGGCTACACCTTC
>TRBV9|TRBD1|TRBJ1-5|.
CASSVGQGEQPQHF
TGTGCCAGCAGCGTAGGACAGGGGGAGCAGCCCCAGCATTTT
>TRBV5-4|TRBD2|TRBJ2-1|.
CASSLAGGSSYNEQFF
TGTGCCAGCAGCTTGGCGGGAGGGAGCTCCTACAATGAGCAGTTCTTC
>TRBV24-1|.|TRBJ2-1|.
CATRGTFGGNEQFF
TGTGCCACCAGAGGGACTTTTGGGGGGAATGAGCAGTTCTTC
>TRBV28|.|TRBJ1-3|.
CASNPGAGNTIYF
TGTGCCAGCAACCCGGGGGCTGGAAACACCATATATTTT
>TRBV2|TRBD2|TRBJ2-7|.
CASRGTSGTGEQYF
TGTGCCAGCAGGGGGACTAGCGGGACCGGAGAGCAGTACTTC
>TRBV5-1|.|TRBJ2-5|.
CASSFGTRAGEETQYF
TGCGCCAGCAGCTTCGGGACAAGGGCCGGAGAAGAGACCCAGTACTTC
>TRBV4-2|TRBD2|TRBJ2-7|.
CASSQDLLRGLAGLREQYF
TGTGCCAGCAGCCAAGATCTGTTACGGGGACTAGCGGGACTCCGCGAGCAGTACTTC
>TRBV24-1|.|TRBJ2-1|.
CATSSRGDEQFF
TGTGCCACCTCTTCTCGAGGCGATGAGCAGTTCTTC
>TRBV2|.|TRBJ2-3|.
CASSGESTDTQYF
TGTGCCAGCAGCGGGGAGAGCACAGATACGCAGTATTTT
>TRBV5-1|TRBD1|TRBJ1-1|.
CASSFQGASTEAFF
TGCGCCAGCAGCTTCCAGGGGGCCAGTACTGAAGCTTTCTTT
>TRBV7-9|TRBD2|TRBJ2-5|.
CASSLAGSGGETQYF
TGTGCCAGCAGCTTAGCGGGCAGCGGGGGGGAGACCCAGTACTTC
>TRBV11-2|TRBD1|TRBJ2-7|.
CASSTRDRVSPEQYF
TGTGCCAGCAGCACAAGGGACAGGGTCTCTCCCGAGCAGTACTTC
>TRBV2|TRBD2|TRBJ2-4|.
CASSEGAGGPSGIQYF
TGTGCCAGCAGTGAAGGGGCGGGAGGGCCCTCTGGCATTCAGTACTTC
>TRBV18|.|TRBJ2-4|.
CASSPTALDTIQYF
TGTGCCAGCTCCCCAACTGCACTAGATACCATTCAGTACTTC
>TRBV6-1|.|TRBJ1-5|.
CASSEARGWGRPQHF
TGTGCCAGCAGTGAAGCACGTGGATGGGGCAGGCCCCAGCATTTT
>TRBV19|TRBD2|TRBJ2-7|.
CASSSGGGFEQYF
TGTGCCAGTAGTAGCGGGGGAGGTTTCGAGCAGTACTTC
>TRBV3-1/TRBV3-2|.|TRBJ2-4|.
CASSPDVRSGKYF
TGTGCCAGCAGCCCTGATGTGAGGTCGGGGAAGTACTTC
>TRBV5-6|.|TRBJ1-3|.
CASSSPRGGQRSSGNTIYF
TGTGCCAGCAGCTCCCCTCGAGGGGGACAAAGGAGCTCTGGAAACACCATATATTTT
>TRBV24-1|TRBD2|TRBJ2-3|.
CATSLAGAGSDTQYF
TGTGCCACCAGTCTAGCGGGGGCCGGGTCAGATACGCAGTATTTT
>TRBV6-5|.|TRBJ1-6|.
CASSPDRDNSPLHF
TGTGCCAGCAGCCCCGACAGAGATAATTCACCCCTCCACTTT
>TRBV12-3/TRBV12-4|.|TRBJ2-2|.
CASIFRGELFF
TGTGCCAGCATCTTCAGGGGGGAGCTGTTTTTT
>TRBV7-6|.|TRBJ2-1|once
CASSLAGQSSYNEQFF
TGTGCCAGCAGCTTGGCCGGACAAAGCTCCTACAATGAGCAGTTCTTC
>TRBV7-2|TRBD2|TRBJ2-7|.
CASSLVTSSGRAVRNEQYF
TGTGCCAGCAGCTTAGTAACATCCAGCGGGAGGGCCGTACGCAACGAGCAGTACTTC
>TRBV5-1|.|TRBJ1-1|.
CASSEGPNTEAFF
TGCGCCAGCAGCGAGGGCCCGAACACTGAAGCTTTCTTT
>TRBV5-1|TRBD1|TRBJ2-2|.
CASSIPSGGIPGELFF
TGCGCCAGCAGCATTCCCTCAGGGGGAATTCCCGGGGAGCTGTTTTTT
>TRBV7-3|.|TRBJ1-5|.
CASSMKETARNYQPQHF
TGTGCCAGCAGCATGAAGGAGACAGCCAGAAACTATCAGCCCCAGCATTTT
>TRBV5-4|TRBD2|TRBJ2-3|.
CASSPSGGAADTQYF
TGTGCCAGCAGCCCTAGCGGGGGGGCCGCAGATACGCAGTATTTT
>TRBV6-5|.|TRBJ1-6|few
CASSYSHSQLSPLHF
TGTGCCAGCAGTTACTCGCACAGTCAGCTGTCACCCCTCCACTTT
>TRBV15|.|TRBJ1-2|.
CATSRGGQYYGYTF
TGTGCCACCAGCAGAGGCGGGCAATACTATGGCTACACCTTC
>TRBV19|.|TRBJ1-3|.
CASSILQLSGNTIYF
TGTGCCAGTAGTATTCTACAGCTCTCTGGAAACACCATATATTTT
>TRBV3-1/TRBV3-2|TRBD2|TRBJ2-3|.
CASSGPSGSGRDTDTQYF
TGTGCCAGCAGCGGCCCTAGCGGGAGCGGGAGGGATACAGATACGCAGTATTTT
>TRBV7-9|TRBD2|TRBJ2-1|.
CASSLAGTSGSSYNEQFF
TGTGCCAGCAGCTTAGCCGGGACTAGCGGGAGCTCCTACAATGAGCAGTTCTTC
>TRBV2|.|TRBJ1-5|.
CASSEYEAGGNQPQHF
TGTGCCAGCAGTGAATACGAGGCGGGAGGCAATCAGCCCCAGCATTTT
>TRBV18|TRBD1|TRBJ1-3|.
CASSPGQGIGNTIYF
TGTGCCAGCTCACCGGGACAGGGAATTGGAAACACCATATATTTT
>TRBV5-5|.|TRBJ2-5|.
CASSSGRGLGETQYF
TGTGCCAGCAGCTCGGGAAGAGGGCTTGGAGAGACCCAGTACTTC
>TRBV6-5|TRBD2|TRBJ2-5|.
CASRRHLAEVETQYF
TGTGCCAGCAGACGCCACCTAGCGGAGGTGGAGACCCAGTACTTC
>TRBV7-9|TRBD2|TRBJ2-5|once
CASRSSGGLGETQYF
TGTGCCAGCCGGTCTAGCGGGGGCCTTGGGGAGACCCAGTACTTC
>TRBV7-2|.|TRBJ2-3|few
CASSVSQVDTQYF
TGTGCCAGCAGCGTTAGCCAAGTAGATACGCAGTATTTT
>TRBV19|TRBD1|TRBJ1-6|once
CASSIDRGGSPLHF
TGTGCCAGTAGTATTGACAGGGGAGGTTCACCCCTCCACTTT
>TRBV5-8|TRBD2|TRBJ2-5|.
CASSPRLAGRETQYF
TGTGCCAGCAGCCCGAGACTAGCGGGACGAGAGACCCAGTACTTC
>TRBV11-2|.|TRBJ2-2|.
CAWWGASGELFF
TGTGCCTGGTGGGGAGCTTCCGGGGAGCTGTTTTTT
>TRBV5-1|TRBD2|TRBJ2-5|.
CASSLGTSGGVETQYF
TGCGCCAGCAGCTTGGGGACTAGCGGGGGGGTCGAGACCCAGTACTTC
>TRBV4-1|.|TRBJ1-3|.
CASSQDRGFLSGNTIYF
TGCGCCAGCAGCCAAGACCGGGGGTTTTTATCTGGAAACACCATATATTTT
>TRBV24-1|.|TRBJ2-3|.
CATSTYTDTQYF
TGTGCCACCTCTACCTACACAGATACGCAGTATTTT
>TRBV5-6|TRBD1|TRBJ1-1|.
CASSLRGPVNTEAFF
TGTGCCAGCAGCCTGAGGGGGCCCGTGAACACTGAAGCTTTCTTT
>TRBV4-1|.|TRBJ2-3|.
CASSQQERGSASTDTQYF
TGCGCCAGCAGCCAACAGGAGAGGGGGAGTGCTAGCACAGATACGCAGTATTTT
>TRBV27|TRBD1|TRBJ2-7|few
CASSSRGQGPYEQYF
TGTGCCAGCAGTTCTAGGGGACAGGGGCCCTACGAGCAGTACTTC
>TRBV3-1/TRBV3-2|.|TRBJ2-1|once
CASSQVTGTNEQFF
TGTGCCAGCAGCCAGGTCACAGGGACCAATGAGCAGTTCTTC
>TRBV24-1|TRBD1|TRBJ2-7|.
CATSRDSLDEQYF
TGTGCCACCAGCCGGGACAGCTTAGACGAGCAGTACTTC